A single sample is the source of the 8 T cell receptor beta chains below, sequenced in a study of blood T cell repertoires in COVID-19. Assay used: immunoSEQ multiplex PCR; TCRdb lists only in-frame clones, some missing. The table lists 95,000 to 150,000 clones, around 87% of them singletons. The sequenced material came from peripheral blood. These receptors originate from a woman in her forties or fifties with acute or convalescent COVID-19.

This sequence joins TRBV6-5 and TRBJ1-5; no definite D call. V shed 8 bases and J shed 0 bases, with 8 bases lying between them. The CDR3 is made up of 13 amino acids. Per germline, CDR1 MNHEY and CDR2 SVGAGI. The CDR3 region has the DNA TGTGCCAGCGCCGAGGTTAGCAATCAGCCCCAGCATTTT. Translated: CASAEVSNQPQHF.

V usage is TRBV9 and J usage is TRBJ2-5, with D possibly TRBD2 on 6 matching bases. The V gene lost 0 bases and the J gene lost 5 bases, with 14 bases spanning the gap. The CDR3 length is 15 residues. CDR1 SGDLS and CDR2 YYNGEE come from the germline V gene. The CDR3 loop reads CASSVVGEAGETQYF. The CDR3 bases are TGTGCCAGCAGCGTAGTAGGGGAGGCGGGGGAGACCCAGTACTTC.

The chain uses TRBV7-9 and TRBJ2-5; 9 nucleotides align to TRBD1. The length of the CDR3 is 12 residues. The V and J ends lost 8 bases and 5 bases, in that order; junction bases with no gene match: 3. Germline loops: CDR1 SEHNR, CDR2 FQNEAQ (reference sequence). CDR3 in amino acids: CASGTGLETQYF. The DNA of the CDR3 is TGTGCCAGCGGGACAGGGTTGGAGACCCAGTACTTC.

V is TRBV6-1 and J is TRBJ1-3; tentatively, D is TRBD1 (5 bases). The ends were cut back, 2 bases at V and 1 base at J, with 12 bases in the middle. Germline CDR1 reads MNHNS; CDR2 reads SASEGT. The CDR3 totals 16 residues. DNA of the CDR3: TGTGCCAGCAGTGAAATCGGGGGAGGATCTGGAAACACCATATATTTT. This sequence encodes CASSEIGGGSGNTIYF.

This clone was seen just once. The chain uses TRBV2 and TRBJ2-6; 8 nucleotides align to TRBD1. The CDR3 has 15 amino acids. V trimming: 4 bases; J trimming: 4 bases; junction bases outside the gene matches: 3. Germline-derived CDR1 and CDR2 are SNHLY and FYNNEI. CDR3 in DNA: TGTGCCAGCAGTGGGGGACAGGCGGGGGCCAACGTCCTGACTTTC. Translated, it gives CASSGGQAGANVLTF.

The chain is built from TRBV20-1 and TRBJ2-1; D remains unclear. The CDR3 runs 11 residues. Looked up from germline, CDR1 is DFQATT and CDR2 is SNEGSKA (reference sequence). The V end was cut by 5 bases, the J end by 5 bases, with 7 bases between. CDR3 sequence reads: CSAEANNEQFF. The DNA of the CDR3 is TGCAGTGCTGAGGCTAACAATGAGCAGTTCTTC.

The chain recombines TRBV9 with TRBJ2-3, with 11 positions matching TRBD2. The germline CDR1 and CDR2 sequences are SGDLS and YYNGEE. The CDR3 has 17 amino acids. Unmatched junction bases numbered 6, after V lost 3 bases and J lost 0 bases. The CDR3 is CASSAGTSGRSTDTQYF. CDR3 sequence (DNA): TGTGCCAGCAGCGCCGGGACTAGCGGCCGGAGCACAGATACGCAGTATTTT.

In nucleotides, the CDR3 is TGCGCCAGCAGCTTGGATGGACAGGGAAAAACCCAGTACTTC. It is translated as CASSLDGQGKTQYF. V and J are TRBV5-1 and TRBJ2-5; 8 bases map to TRBD1. Per germline, CDR1 SGHRS and CDR2 YFSETQ. This CDR3 is built from 14 residues. The ends lost 0 bases at V and 8 bases at J; junction bases unmatched: 6.